Listed below are T cell receptor beta chains from one sample, sequenced in a study of blood T cell repertoires in COVID-19. Profiled with immunoSEQ multiplex PCR; TCRdb holds only in-frame clones, not every one. The sample contains 210,000 or so clones, roughly 78% of which appear only once. Sequencing used peripheral blood. The receptor source for this set is a woman older than 75 with active or convalescent COVID-19. Both conserved end residues are part of each CDR3. The order of the fields is CDR3 DNA, CDR3 protein, J gene, V gene, D gene, clone size. D genes are given only for firm matches. Some rows have no size entry. The others give once, few or many, or a class for an expanded clone.

cdr3_nt: TGTGCCAGCAGCCAATTAAGGGGTAAAAGCTCCTACAATGAGCAGTTCTTC
cdr3_aa: CASSQLRGKSSYNEQFF
j_call: TRBJ2-1
v_call: TRBV3-1/TRBV3-2
d_call: .
clone_size: .

cdr3_nt: TGTGCCAGCAGCCAACAGGTTAGGTTAACTGAAGCTTTCTTT
cdr3_aa: CASSQQVRLTEAFF
j_call: TRBJ1-1
v_call: TRBV7-9
d_call: .
clone_size: .

cdr3_nt: TGTGCCAGCAGTTCCGACAGGGGGGGATGCAATGAGCAGTTCTTC
cdr3_aa: CASSSDRGGCNEQFF
j_call: TRBJ2-1
v_call: TRBV2
d_call: TRBD1
clone_size: .

cdr3_nt: TGTGCCACCAGTGATCACTCACGGGTCCCTGGCGAGCAGTACTTC
cdr3_aa: CATSDHSRVPGEQYF
j_call: TRBJ2-7
v_call: TRBV24-1
d_call: .
clone_size: few

cdr3_nt: TGTGCCAGTAGTATGAATTATCTGACAGGAACGGGGGAGACCCAGTACTTC
cdr3_aa: CASSMNYLTGTGETQYF
j_call: TRBJ2-5
v_call: TRBV19
d_call: .
clone_size: .

cdr3_nt: TGTGCCAGCAGCTCCCTTAAGTCGGCGAACACCGGGGAGCTGTTTTTT
cdr3_aa: CASSSLKSANTGELFF
j_call: TRBJ2-2
v_call: TRBV13
d_call: .
clone_size: .

cdr3_nt: TGTGCCAGCAGTTACAAGGGGGCGGTAGGTAACACTGAAGCTTTCTTT
cdr3_aa: CASSYKGAVGNTEAFF
j_call: TRBJ1-1
v_call: TRBV6-5
d_call: TRBD1
clone_size: .

cdr3_nt: TGCGCCAGCAGACCCGACAGGGGGCGCGTGGACGGGGAGCTGTTTTTT
cdr3_aa: CASRPDRGRVDGELFF
j_call: TRBJ2-2
v_call: TRBV4-3
d_call: TRBD1
clone_size: .

cdr3_nt: TGCGCCAGCAGCTTGACAGATCCTAGCACAGATACGCAGTATTTT
cdr3_aa: CASSLTDPSTDTQYF
j_call: TRBJ2-3
v_call: TRBV5-1
d_call: .
clone_size: .

cdr3_nt: TGTGCCAGCAGCCGAGAGGGCAGAGACTCTGGAAACACCATATATTTT
cdr3_aa: CASSREGRDSGNTIYF
j_call: TRBJ1-3
v_call: TRBV9
d_call: .
clone_size: once

cdr3_nt: TGTGCCTGGAGTGTACAGGGGGCCGTAAGGAACACCATATATTTT
cdr3_aa: CAWSVQGAVRNTIYF
j_call: TRBJ1-3
v_call: TRBV30
d_call: TRBD1
clone_size: .

cdr3_nt: TGTGCCTGGAGTGCGCAGGGGGCGTTTGAAAAACTGTTTTTT
cdr3_aa: CAWSAQGAFEKLFF
j_call: TRBJ1-4
v_call: TRBV30
d_call: TRBD1
clone_size: .

cdr3_nt: TGTGCCAGCAGCTTAGCCCCCGTGAGTCTAGCCAAAAACATTCAGTACTTC
cdr3_aa: CASSLAPVSLAKNIQYF
j_call: TRBJ2-4
v_call: TRBV7-2
d_call: .
clone_size: once

cdr3_nt: TGTGCCAGCAGTTTATTTGCGGGGACCCAAGAGACCCAGTACTTC
cdr3_aa: CASSLFAGTQETQYF
j_call: TRBJ2-5
v_call: TRBV27
d_call: .
clone_size: .

cdr3_nt: TGTGCCAGCTGTTATTCCGAGACAGTCCGCACCACCCTCCACTTT
cdr3_aa: CASCYSETVRTTLHF
j_call: TRBJ1-6
v_call: TRBV6-5
d_call: .
clone_size: .

cdr3_nt: TGTGCCAGCAGCCAAGAAGGTGTGGCGGGGTATAGCACAGATACGCAGTATTTT
cdr3_aa: CASSQEGVAGYSTDTQYF
j_call: TRBJ2-3
v_call: TRBV3-1/TRBV3-2
d_call: .
clone_size: .

cdr3_nt: TGCGCCAGCAGGCATCCGGGACAGGACCTCTTGATGGCCATACAAGAGACCCAGTACTTC
cdr3_aa: CASRHPGQDLLMAIQETQYF
j_call: TRBJ2-5
v_call: TRBV5-1
d_call: TRBD1
clone_size: .

cdr3_nt: TGTGCCAGCAGCCCAGGACAGGCGAACACTGAAGCTTTCTTT
cdr3_aa: CASSPGQANTEAFF
j_call: TRBJ1-1
v_call: TRBV7-9
d_call: TRBD1
clone_size: .

cdr3_nt: TGCAGCGTTGTTTTGGCGACTAGAGCCCGCACAGATACGCAGTATTTT
cdr3_aa: CSVVLATRARTDTQYF
j_call: TRBJ2-3
v_call: TRBV29-1
d_call: .
clone_size: .

cdr3_nt: TGTGCCGCCTTGTCTAGGATGAACACTGAAGCTTTCTTT
cdr3_aa: CAALSRMNTEAFF
j_call: TRBJ1-1
v_call: TRBV28
d_call: .
clone_size: .

cdr3_nt: TGTGCCAGCTCATCCGCGGGCGGGAATCCAACTAATGAAAAACTGTTTTTT
cdr3_aa: CASSSAGGNPTNEKLFF
j_call: TRBJ1-4
v_call: TRBV18
d_call: .
clone_size: .

cdr3_nt: TGTGCCAGCAGTGACGGACTAGCGGGGTACCTCACAGATACGCAGTATTTT
cdr3_aa: CASSDGLAGYLTDTQYF
j_call: TRBJ2-3
v_call: TRBV25-1
d_call: TRBD2
clone_size: .

cdr3_nt: TGTGCCAGCAGCTTGAAACAGTCAACTAATGAAAAACTGTTTTTT
cdr3_aa: CASSLKQSTNEKLFF
j_call: TRBJ1-4
v_call: TRBV5-4
d_call: .
clone_size: .

cdr3_nt: TGTGCCAGCGGACCTGACGGGGGGTACGAGCAGTACTTC
cdr3_aa: CASGPDGGYEQYF
j_call: TRBJ2-7
v_call: TRBV6-5
d_call: TRBD2
clone_size: .

cdr3_nt: TGTGCCAGCAGCCATGCCGGGACAGGGATCGGACGGGCTTTCTTT
cdr3_aa: CASSHAGTGIGRAFF
j_call: TRBJ1-1
v_call: TRBV3-1/TRBV3-2
d_call: TRBD1
clone_size: .

cdr3_nt: TGTGCCAGCAGGCTACGCGGGAAGGGGGACAGGGGCCACGAGCAGTACTTC
cdr3_aa: CASRLRGKGDRGHEQYF
j_call: TRBJ2-7
v_call: TRBV28
d_call: TRBD1
clone_size: .

cdr3_nt: TGTGCCAGCAGCTTGTCGGGGGTTGAGCAGTTCTTC
cdr3_aa: CASSLSGVEQFF
j_call: TRBJ2-1
v_call: TRBV5-5
d_call: .
clone_size: .

cdr3_nt: TGTGCCAGCAGTTTAGACAGGGGGCCATTTTCACCCCTCCACTTT
cdr3_aa: CASSLDRGPFSPLHF
j_call: TRBJ1-6
v_call: TRBV28
d_call: TRBD1
clone_size: .

cdr3_nt: TGTGCCAGCAGTGGAAACAGGGGACCCACTGAAGCTTTCTTT
cdr3_aa: CASSGNRGPTEAFF
j_call: TRBJ1-1
v_call: TRBV2
d_call: TRBD1
clone_size: .

cdr3_nt: TGTGCCAGCAGCCCCCAGACCGGGGGGCGCGAATCACCCCTCCACTTT
cdr3_aa: CASSPQTGGRESPLHF
j_call: TRBJ1-6
v_call: TRBV7-2
d_call: .
clone_size: .

cdr3_nt: TGTGCCAGCAGCTGGGGACAGGGGAACACTGAAGCTTTCTTT
cdr3_aa: CASSWGQGNTEAFF
j_call: TRBJ1-1
v_call: TRBV5-5
d_call: TRBD1
clone_size: .

cdr3_nt: TGTGCCAGCTCACAGGGAACCGGGACAGCAAAACTCTACACCTTC
cdr3_aa: CASSQGTGTAKLYTF
j_call: TRBJ1-2
v_call: TRBV18
d_call: TRBD1
clone_size: .

cdr3_nt: TGTGCCAGCAGCTTTGAGTACAATGAGCAGTTCTTC
cdr3_aa: CASSFEYNEQFF
j_call: TRBJ2-1
v_call: TRBV5-6
d_call: .
clone_size: .

cdr3_nt: TGTGCCAGCAGGAGGGACAGGGCCGTAGGCACCATATATTTT
cdr3_aa: CASRRDRAVGTIYF
j_call: TRBJ1-3
v_call: TRBV2
d_call: TRBD1
clone_size: .

cdr3_nt: TGCAGCGTACTCGGGGGGACCCCGGGGAGAGGGGGCACAGATACGCAGTATTTT
cdr3_aa: CSVLGGTPGRGGTDTQYF
j_call: TRBJ2-3
v_call: TRBV29-1
d_call: TRBD2
clone_size: once

cdr3_nt: TGTGCCAGCTCACCAGTACAGACTAATGAAAAACTGTTTTTT
cdr3_aa: CASSPVQTNEKLFF
j_call: TRBJ1-4
v_call: TRBV18
d_call: .
clone_size: few

cdr3_nt: TGTGCCAGCAGTCCCACCACGAGCGGGACAGGCTTGTACCAAGAGACCCAGTACTTC
cdr3_aa: CASSPTTSGTGLYQETQYF
j_call: TRBJ2-5
v_call: TRBV27
d_call: .
clone_size: .

cdr3_nt: TGTGCCAGCAGTGCGCAGGGTAATTCACCCCTCCACTTT
cdr3_aa: CASSAQGNSPLHF
j_call: TRBJ1-6
v_call: TRBV2
d_call: .
clone_size: few

cdr3_nt: TGTGCCAGCAGCCGGGGACAGGGGATAAACACCATATATTTT
cdr3_aa: CASSRGQGINTIYF
j_call: TRBJ1-3
v_call: TRBV6-5
d_call: TRBD1
clone_size: .

cdr3_nt: TGTGCCAGCAGTTCAAAATCCCGGGACAGGCTATACGAGCAGTACTTC
cdr3_aa: CASSSKSRDRLYEQYF
j_call: TRBJ2-7
v_call: TRBV28
d_call: TRBD1
clone_size: .

cdr3_nt: TGTGCCAGCAGCTCCACCTCCCGGGACAGGGCACCAAATAATTCACCCCTCCACTTT
cdr3_aa: CASSSTSRDRAPNNSPLHF
j_call: TRBJ1-6
v_call: TRBV5-6
d_call: TRBD1
clone_size: .

cdr3_nt: TGTGCCAGCAGCGTAGGACAGAAGAACACTGAAGCTTTCTTT
cdr3_aa: CASSVGQKNTEAFF
j_call: TRBJ1-1
v_call: TRBV9
d_call: .
clone_size: .

cdr3_nt: TGTGCCAGCAGCCCGGGACAGGGAACTGGAAACACCATATATTTT
cdr3_aa: CASSPGQGTGNTIYF
j_call: TRBJ1-3
v_call: TRBV9
d_call: TRBD1
clone_size: .

cdr3_nt: TGTGCCAGCAGCCGGGACAGGCATGGCTACACCTTC
cdr3_aa: CASSRDRHGYTF
j_call: TRBJ1-2
v_call: TRBV6-5
d_call: TRBD1
clone_size: .

cdr3_nt: TGTGCCAGCAGCCCGGACAGGGCGGGCTTGTATGGCTACACCTTC
cdr3_aa: CASSPDRAGLYGYTF
j_call: TRBJ1-2
v_call: TRBV7-9
d_call: TRBD1
clone_size: few

cdr3_nt: TGTGCCAGCAGTGAAGCTAGCAGGGGGTCCTACGAGCAGTACTTC
cdr3_aa: CASSEASRGSYEQYF
j_call: TRBJ2-7
v_call: TRBV2
d_call: TRBD1
clone_size: .

cdr3_nt: TGTGCCACCGAGGGACAGGGGAATTCTGGAAACACCATATATTTT
cdr3_aa: CATEGQGNSGNTIYF
j_call: TRBJ1-3
v_call: TRBV13
d_call: TRBD1
clone_size: .

cdr3_nt: TGTGCCAGCAGTTTAGAGCTCTATGGCTACACCTTC
cdr3_aa: CASSLELYGYTF
j_call: TRBJ1-2
v_call: TRBV12-3/TRBV12-4
d_call: .
clone_size: .

cdr3_nt: TGCGCCAGCAGCACAGGGACTAGCGGGGGCTATTACAATGAGCAGTTCTTC
cdr3_aa: CASSTGTSGGYYNEQFF
j_call: TRBJ2-1
v_call: TRBV5-1
d_call: TRBD2
clone_size: .

cdr3_nt: TGTGCCAGTAGTATGGGGGACAGAAGGGAGCAGTACTTC
cdr3_aa: CASSMGDRREQYF
j_call: TRBJ2-7
v_call: TRBV19
d_call: TRBD1
clone_size: .

cdr3_nt: TGTGCCAGCAGCCAATTCGGCAGACTAGCGGGGGAGACCACAGATACGCAGTATTTT
cdr3_aa: CASSQFGRLAGETTDTQYF
j_call: TRBJ2-3
v_call: TRBV4-2
d_call: TRBD2
clone_size: .

cdr3_nt: TGTGCCAGCAGCGTAGGCGCGGGAGGCTCCTATAATTCACCCCTCCACTTT
cdr3_aa: CASSVGAGGSYNSPLHF
j_call: TRBJ1-6
v_call: TRBV9
d_call: .
clone_size: .

cdr3_nt: TGTGCCAGCAGCGCAGGGGGGTACGAGCAGTACTTC
cdr3_aa: CASSAGGYEQYF
j_call: TRBJ2-7
v_call: TRBV9
d_call: .
clone_size: .

cdr3_nt: TGTGCCAGCAGCCGCGGACTAGCGGTATCGAACACCGGGGAGCTGTTTTTT
cdr3_aa: CASSRGLAVSNTGELFF
j_call: TRBJ2-2
v_call: TRBV7-3
d_call: TRBD2
clone_size: once

cdr3_nt: TGTGCCAGCGGAAGAACAGGGATGAACACTGAAGCTTTCTTT
cdr3_aa: CASGRTGMNTEAFF
j_call: TRBJ1-1
v_call: TRBV28
d_call: .
clone_size: .